One sample yielded the 13 T cell receptor beta chains listed below, sequenced in a study of technical replicates of blood from several donors (dated by TCRdb to the late 2010s). The method behind the library was the immunoSEQ multiplex PCR assay. TCRdb obtained this table from immuneACCESS and retained in-frame rearrangements with V and J assigned. These tables miss some clones; where compared with another copy, unresolved V genes account for less than half of the shortfall, and the remainder is unexplained. In this sample the table shows tens of thousands of clones, almost 99% of which occur a single time. The leading ten clones occupy approximately 0.2% of the sample. The sequenced sample was T cells isolated from PBMCs. The receptors shown here come from a human donor in good health.

The chain carries TRBV11-2 and TRBJ2-3, with 14 bases matching TRBD2. Trimming removed 5 bases from V and 4 bases from J; junction bases left unmatched: 5. Germline CDR1 and CDR2: SGHAT and FQNNGV. CDR3 size: 16 residues. The CDR3 region is CASSVGLAGVADTQYF. CDR3 sequence (DNA): TGTGCCAGCAGCGTGGGACTAGCGGGAGTTGCAGATACGCAGTATTTT.

This chain uses TRBV5-6 with TRBJ2-1, with D maybe TRBD1 (6 bases). The CDR3 runs 14 residues. Looked up from germline, CDR1 is SGHDT and CDR2 is YYEEEE. Trimming left V 0 bases short and J 8 bases short, with 12 bases between. DNA for the CDR3: TGTGCCAGCAGCTTGGCCGCGACAGGCTATGAGCAGTTCTTC. It yields the protein CASSLAATGYEQFF.

This clone was detected only once. Here the CDR3 reads CATSRETGSGNTIYF. For the CDR3, the DNA is TGTGCCACCAGCAGAGAGACGGGGTCTGGAAACACCATATATTTT. The chain has TRBV15 and TRBJ1-3, with no clear D. Germline values: CDR1 LNHNV, CDR2 YYDKDF (reference sequence). CDR3 length equals 15 residues. The V end lost 0 bases, the J end lost 1 base, and 7 bases lay between the germline ends.

V usage is TRBV5-6 and J usage is TRBJ1-2; 8 bases align to TRBD1. The trim removed 5 bases at V and 0 bases at J, leaving 9 bases unmatched. CDR3 length: 16 amino acids. Germline V gives CDR1 SGHDT, CDR2 YYEEEE. CDR3 protein: CASRDREPSANYGYTF. Written as DNA, the CDR3 is TGTGCCAGCAGGGACAGGGAGCCTTCAGCTAACTATGGCTACACCTTC.

The DNA of the CDR3 is TGTGCCAGCAGCTTAAGGACAGTTCAAGAGACCCAGTACTTC. This translates into CASSLRTVQETQYF. The chain combines TRBV11-3 with TRBJ2-5, with a tentative D call TRBD1 (6 bases). V was clipped by 2 bases and J by 2 bases, with 9 bases between them. Per the germline V gene, CDR1 is SGHNT and CDR2 is YENEEA. This CDR3 has 14 amino acids.

J is TRBJ1-5 and V is TRBV28; TRBD1 might be the D (5 bases). CDR3 length equals 16 residues. V was cut by 4 bases and J by 9 bases, with 22 bases left in between. Germline lookup yields CDR1 MDHEN and CDR2 SYDVKM. The CDR3 here is CASSWQGLNPHRPQHF. In nucleotides, the CDR3 is TGTGCCAGCAGTTGGCAGGGCCTAAATCCCCATCGGCCCCAGCATTTT.

The CDR3 is CASSDHNRLEETQYF. The CDR3 DNA is TGTGCCAGCAGCGACCACAACAGGTTGGAGGAGACCCAGTACTTC. This sequence joins TRBV9 and TRBJ2-5; D might be TRBD1 (5 bases). Germline V gives CDR1 SGDLS, CDR2 YYNGEE. V was pared by 3 bases and J by 5 bases, with 17 bases between. The length of the CDR3 is 15 residues.

This clone was counted once. This chain links TRBV2 with TRBJ1-1; D is undetermined. V was cut by 9 bases and J by 8 bases, with 16 bases left in between. CDR1 and CDR2 (germline): SNHLY, FYNNEI. The CDR3 has 12 residues. CDR3 residues: CASIGGGWEAFF. The CDR3 region has the DNA TGTGCCAGTATCGGTGGAGGTTGGGAAGCTTTCTTT.

The chain has TRBV19 and TRBJ1-2; 9 positions agree with TRBD1. Per the germline V gene, CDR1 is LNHDA and CDR2 is SQIVND (reference sequence). CDR3 length: 17 residues. V lost 4 bases, J lost 4 bases, and 13 bases stayed unmatched. For the CDR3, the DNA is TGTGCCAGTAGTAGTCCCCGGGACAGGGAGGCGGGCTATGGCTACACCTTC. Amino acid sequence: CASSSPRDREAGYGYTF.

This sequence joins TRBV30 and TRBJ2-7; TRBD2 aligns across 10 bases. Losses at the gene ends were 1 base for V and 1 base for J; bases not matched to a gene: 7. The CDR3 has 16 residues. In germline, CDR1 is GTSNPN, CDR2 SVGIG (reference sequence). The CDR3 loop reads CAWSEAGGPTSYEQYF. The CDR3 DNA is TGTGCCTGGAGTGAAGCGGGAGGGCCGACGTCCTACGAGCAGTACTTC.

J is TRBJ1-1 and V is TRBV7-6, with D unresolved. This CDR3 contains 15 residues. V shed 4 bases and J shed 6 bases, with 18 bases lying between them. Germline V gives CDR1 SGHVS, CDR2 FNYEAQ. CDR3 sequence (DNA): TGTGCCAGCAGCTACAACGGGTTAGGATCGGCTGAAGCTTTCTTT. This sequence encodes CASSYNGLGSAEAFF.

The chain employs TRBV19 and TRBJ1-1; 8 bases fit TRBD1. CDR3 length: 11 residues. The germline V gene has CDR1 LNHDA and CDR2 SQIVND (reference sequence). The junction had 2 bases not matched to a gene; V was cut back by 6 bases and J by 8 bases. The CDR3 DNA reads as TGTGCCAGTAGCCAGGGGGCAGAAGCTTTCTTT. Amino acids: CASSQGAEAFF.

CDR3 sequence reads: CASSDSRERPGELFF. Here the CDR3 DNA reads TGTGCCAGCAGTGACTCTAGGGAGAGGCCCGGGGAGCTGTTTTTT. V gene TRBV6-4 combines with J gene TRBJ2-2, with a tentative D call TRBD2 (5 bases). CDR3 length: 15 amino acids. Germline CDR1 and CDR2: MRHNA and SNTAGT. The V end was cut by 0 bases, the J end by 6 bases, with 11 bases between.